These T cell receptor beta chains were read from a single sample in a study of regulatory T cells in long-lasting Graves disease. TCRdb independently ran MiXCR on the multiplex PCR reads; one entry per CDR3 protein. The sample shows just over 600,000 distinct CDR3 sequences, under 20% of them seen only once. The same data also contributed to another study, on T cells in Graves' hyperthyroidism and ophthalmopathy.

The sequencing here drew on peripheral blood mononuclear cells (PBMCs), taken at new diagnosis, from a patient treated with antithyroid drugs. These receptors all come from a woman in her twenties or thirties with Graves disease. The CDR3 runs from the conserved cysteine through the conserved F or W. The order of the fields is clone size, J gene, V gene, D gene, CDR3 protein, CDR3 DNA. D genes are given only for firm matches. Clone size appears in some rows only: once, few, many, or a class for an expanded clone.

size: many; J: TRBJ2-7; V: TRBV28; D: .; CDR3: CASSLAGFEQYF; DNA: TGTGCCAGCAGCTTGGCGGGGTTCGAGCAGTACTTC
size: .; J: TRBJ1-2; V: TRBV20-1; D: .; CDR3: CSALVVYGYTF; DNA: TGCAGTGCTCTTGTGGTCTATGGCTACACCTTC
size: .; J: TRBJ2-2; V: TRBV3-1; D: TRBD2; CDR3: CASSQVLLAGGGTGELFF; DNA: TGTGCCAGCAGCCAAGTATTGCTAGCGGGAGGTGGCACCGGGGAGCTGTTTTTT
size: many; J: TRBJ2-3; V: TRBV7-3; D: TRBD2; CDR3: CASSLIGGRAETDTQYF; DNA: TGTGCCAGCAGCTTAATAGGCGGGAGGGCCGAGACAGATACGCAGTATTTT
size: many; J: TRBJ1-5; V: TRBV24-1; D: .; CDR3: CATGGTGFYQPQHF; DNA: TGTGCCACCGGGGGTACGGGGTTCTATCAGCCCCAGCATTTT
size: few; J: TRBJ1-1; V: TRBV20-1; D: .; CDR3: CSARTMGLGTEAFF; DNA: TGCAGTGCTAGAACTATGGGGCTGGGGACTGAAGCTTTCTTT
size: many; J: TRBJ2-3; V: TRBV2; D: TRBD1; CDR3: CASGSTGVRGDTQYF; DNA: TGTGCCAGCGGTTCTACAGGGGTGAGGGGGGATACGCAGTATTTT
size: few; J: TRBJ2-7; V: TRBV28; D: TRBD1; CDR3: CASSSPGQGDSEQYF; DNA: TGTGCCAGCAGTTCCCCGGGACAGGGGGACTCCGAGCAGTACTTC
size: many; J: TRBJ2-3; V: TRBV12-3/TRBV12-4; D: .; CDR3: CASSPRGTRSTDTQYF; DNA: TGTGCCAGCAGTCCACGGGGGACCCGAAGCACAGATACGCAGTATTTT
size: .; J: TRBJ1-2; V: TRBV6-1; D: .; CDR3: CASTPGAPNYGYTF; DNA: TGTGCCAGCACACCAGGCGCACCTAACTATGGCTACACCTTC
size: many; J: TRBJ2-5; V: TRBV12-3/TRBV12-4; D: .; CDR3: CASSFTDQETQYF; DNA: TGTGCCAGCAGTTTTACTGACCAAGAGACCCAGTACTTC
size: .; J: TRBJ2-1; V: TRBV10-1; D: TRBD2; CDR3: CASSESFSSGGNEQFF; DNA: TGCGCCAGCAGTGAGTCGTTCTCTAGCGGTGGGAATGAGCAGTTCTTC
size: once; J: TRBJ1-5; V: TRBV27; D: .; CDR3: CASSPTQPAVWSQPQHF; DNA: TGTGCCAGCAGTCCCACCCAGCCTGCGGTATGGTCTCAGCCCCAGCATTTT
size: many; J: TRBJ2-7; V: TRBV7-2; D: .; CDR3: CASSQAPQGLIRMEQYF; DNA: TGTGCCAGCAGCCAGGCTCCCCAAGGCCTCATTAGAATGGAGCAGTACTTC
size: many; J: TRBJ1-4; V: TRBV6-2/TRBV6-3; D: .; CDR3: CASSYKAGEKLFF; DNA: TGTGCCAGCAGTTACAAGGCGGGGGAAAAACTGTTTTTT
size: many; J: TRBJ2-3; V: TRBV20-1; D: .; CDR3: CSASSWTTSTDTQYF; DNA: TGCAGTGCTAGTTCATGGACAACGAGCACAGATACGCAGTATTTT
size: .; J: TRBJ2-3; V: TRBV20-1; D: .; CDR3: CSARLSNTDTQYF; DNA: TGCAGTGCTAGACTCTCCAACACAGATACGCAGTATTTT
size: .; J: TRBJ1-2; V: TRBV6-2/TRBV6-3; D: .; CDR3: CASSYSRDGGVRGYTF; DNA: TGTGCCAGCAGTTACTCCAGAGACGGGGGAGTACGGGGCTACACCTTC
size: .; J: TRBJ1-5; V: TRBV27; D: .; CDR3: CASNSPTASRVTSNQPQHF; DNA: TGTGCCAGCAACTCACCTACGGCATCTAGGGTAACAAGCAATCAGCCCCAGCATTTT
size: few; J: TRBJ1-5; V: TRBV20-1; D: TRBD1; CDR3: CSAPRQGRDQPQHF; DNA: TGCAGTGCTCCAAGACAGGGGCGAGATCAGCCCCAGCATTTT
size: many; J: TRBJ2-7; V: TRBV28; D: TRBD2; CDR3: CASSFPTSGSTHEQYF; DNA: TGTGCCAGCAGTTTCCCCACTAGCGGGAGTACCCACGAGCAGTACTTC
size: many; J: TRBJ2-7; V: TRBV28; D: TRBD2; CDR3: CASSLGSGRNEQYF; DNA: TGTGCCAGCAGTTTAGGTAGCGGGAGGAACGAGCAGTACTTC
size: many; J: TRBJ2-7; V: TRBV20-1; D: TRBD1; CDR3: CSANRDRASYEQYF; DNA: TGCAGTGCTAACCGGGACAGGGCATCCTACGAGCAGTACTTC
size: many; J: TRBJ2-2; V: TRBV28; D: TRBD1; CDR3: CASSLNRGANTGELFF; DNA: TGTGCCAGCAGCCTCAACAGGGGGGCGAACACCGGGGAGCTGTTTTTT
size: few; J: TRBJ2-7; V: TRBV5-1; D: .; CDR3: CASSLDGAVNEQYF; DNA: TGCGCCAGCAGCTTGGACGGTGCCGTAAACGAGCAGTACTTC
size: few; J: TRBJ2-3; V: TRBV12-3/TRBV12-4; D: .; CDR3: CASSPQDRILTDTQYF; DNA: TGTGCCAGCAGTCCCCAAGACAGGATTCTAACAGATACGCAGTATTTT
size: many; J: TRBJ2-1; V: TRBV28; D: .; CDR3: CASSFRERVGEQFF; DNA: TGTGCCAGCAGTTTCCGGGAGAGGGTCGGTGAGCAGTTCTTC
size: many; J: TRBJ2-7; V: TRBV30; D: TRBD2; CDR3: CACSWREAGEQYF; DNA: TGTGCCTGCTCGTGGCGGGAAGCGGGAGAGCAGTACTTC
size: few; J: TRBJ1-5; V: TRBV30; D: TRBD1; CDR3: CAWNKGAGQPQHF; DNA: TGTGCCTGGAACAAGGGGGCAGGTCAGCCCCAGCATTTT
size: many; J: TRBJ1-1; V: TRBV28; D: .; CDR3: CASSPMERRTEAFF; DNA: TGTGCCAGCAGTCCGATGGAAAGGCGAACTGAAGCTTTCTTT
size: many; J: TRBJ2-2; V: TRBV11-2; D: .; CDR3: CASSLVGNSGELFF; DNA: TGTGCCAGCAGCTTAGTGGGGAACTCCGGGGAGCTGTTTTTT
size: .; J: TRBJ2-7; V: TRBV7-3; D: TRBD1; CDR3: CASSWGQNEQYF; DNA: TGCGCCAGCAGCTGGGGACAGAACGAGCAGTACTTC
size: many; J: TRBJ1-1; V: TRBV20-1; D: TRBD1; CDR3: CSAHQGTGYFEAFF; DNA: TGCAGTGCTCATCAGGGGACAGGTTATTTTGAAGCTTTCTTT
size: .; J: TRBJ2-5; V: TRBV19; D: TRBD2; CDR3: CASSTRRKEVGTSGKETQYF; DNA: TGTGCCAGTAGTACCCGAAGGAAAGAAGTAGGGACTAGCGGAAAAGAGACCCAGTACTTC
size: .; J: TRBJ2-7; V: TRBV12-3/TRBV12-4; D: .; CDR3: CASSGSFEGYEQYF; DNA: TGTGCCAGCAGTGGCAGTTTTGAGGGCTACGAGCAGTACTTC
size: many; J: TRBJ2-7; V: TRBV2; D: TRBD2; CDR3: CASKFRGLDNYEQYF; DNA: TGTGCCAGCAAATTTAGGGGACTAGACAATTACGAGCAGTACTTC
size: .; J: TRBJ2-1; V: TRBV25-1; D: TRBD2; CDR3: CASSFPLAGEDNEQFF; DNA: TGTGCCAGCAGTTTCCCCCTAGCGGGGGAAGACAATGAGCAGTTCTTC
size: few; J: TRBJ2-2; V: TRBV27; D: .; CDR3: CASSSLDSLNTGELFF; DNA: TGTGCCAGCAGCTCTCTAGACAGTTTGAACACCGGGGAGCTGTTTTTT
size: many; J: TRBJ2-7; V: TRBV5-4; D: .; CDR3: CASSLDGKAYEQYF; DNA: TGTGCCAGCAGTTTGGACGGCAAGGCCTACGAGCAGTACTTC
size: many; J: TRBJ2-6; V: TRBV27; D: TRBD1; CDR3: CASSLWTGGEGANVLTF; DNA: TGTGCCAGCAGTTTATGGACAGGGGGCGAAGGGGCCAACGTCCTGACTTTC
size: many; J: TRBJ2-5; V: TRBV6-1; D: .; CDR3: CASSHQRRFALYF; DNA: TGTGCCAGCAGTCATCAGCGGAGATTCGCCTTATACTTC
size: many; J: TRBJ2-5; V: TRBV2; D: .; CDR3: CASSEQQGTETQYF; DNA: TGTGCCAGCAGTGAACAGCAGGGCACGGAGACCCAGTACTTC
size: .; J: TRBJ2-1; V: TRBV3-1; D: TRBD2; CDR3: CASSQDERRLAGGHNEQFF; DNA: TGTGCCAGCAGCCAAGATGAACGAAGACTAGCGGGAGGGCACAATGAGCAGTTCTTC